These T cell receptor beta chains were read from a single sample in a study of blood T cell repertoires in COVID-19. Using immunoSEQ multiplex PCR, the repertoire was profiled, and TCRdb retains in-frame clones only, with some absent. Seen here are approximately 150,000 clones, 70% to 80% observed once, and the top ten hold 16%. The sample taken for sequencing was peripheral blood. These receptor sequences come from a man aged 50-60 years with acute or convalescent COVID-19. Each CDR3 is given with its conserved first and last residue. The order of the fields is D gene, J gene, V gene, clone size, CDR3 protein, CDR3 DNA. D genes are given only for firm matches. The size entry is marked missing in some rows and otherwise reads once, few, many or a size class.

>-|TRBJ1-1|TRBV10-1|-
CASSESGERGRAFF
TGCGCCAGCAGTGAGTCGGGCGAACGCGGGCGGGCTTTCTTT
>-|TRBJ1-2|TRBV18|-
CASSPPTGTGGYTF
TGTGCCAGCTCACCGCCAACAGGGACGGGCGGCTACACCTTC
>TRBD1|TRBJ2-1|TRBV4-1|-
CASSRDRVYNEQFF
TGCGCCAGCAGCCGGGACAGAGTTTACAATGAGCAGTTCTTC
>TRBD1|TRBJ2-1|TRBV2|-
CASRRTGPNEQFF
TGTGCCAGCAGGAGGACAGGGCCCAATGAGCAGTTCTTC
>TRBD2|TRBJ2-1|TRBV4-1|-
CASSQGLAGSRSYNEQFF
TGCGCCAGCAGCCAAGGGTTAGCGGGTTCCCGCTCCTACAATGAGCAGTTCTTC
>TRBD1|TRBJ1-1|TRBV18|-
CASSPDRGTEAFF
TGTGCCAGCTCACCTGACAGGGGGACTGAAGCTTTCTTT
>-|TRBJ1-1|TRBV11-2|-
CASSLAGHRGNTEAFF
TGTGCCAGCAGCTTAGCGGGTCACCGGGGGAACACTGAAGCTTTCTTT
>TRBD1|TRBJ1-2|TRBV18|-
CASSKDRSGYTF
TGTGCCAGCTCAAAGGACAGGAGCGGCTACACCTTC
>TRBD2|TRBJ2-4|TRBV7-2|-
CASSPNGLVGIQYF
TGTGCCAGCAGCCCAAACGGACTAGTCGGCATTCAGTACTTC
>-|TRBJ2-1|TRBV7-2|-
CASSPKNEQFF
TGTGCCAGCAGCCCTAAAAATGAGCAGTTCTTC
>TRBD1|TRBJ1-1|TRBV11-2|-
CASRGGQTEAFF
TGTGCCAGCAGGGGGGGACAGACTGAAGCTTTCTTT
>TRBD1|TRBJ2-3|TRBV9|-
CASSLYQTGKVDTQYF
TGTGCCAGCAGCTTATATCAGACAGGGAAAGTAGATACGCAGTATTTT
>-|TRBJ1-2|TRBV29-1|-
CSVEEFFIPYGYTF
TGCAGCGTTGAAGAGTTTTTTATCCCCTATGGCTACACCTTC
>-|TRBJ1-5|TRBV5-5|-
CASSLNTGSSAHF
TGTGCCAGCAGCTTAAATACAGGTTCCTCCGCCCATTTT
>-|TRBJ1-1|TRBV10-3|few
CAISESSLAGYEAFF
TGTGCCATCAGTGAGTCGTCTTTGGCAGGGTATGAAGCTTTCTTT
>TRBD2|TRBJ2-2|TRBV19|-
CASSRLAGDTNTGELFF
TGTGCCAGTAGTAGACTAGCGGGGGACACGAACACCGGGGAGCTGTTTTTT
>-|TRBJ1-5|TRBV28|-
CASSSGDQPQHF
TGTGCCAGCAGTTCAGGTGATCAGCCCCAGCATTTT
>TRBD1|TRBJ1-3|TRBV5-1|-
CASSPGTGYSGNTIYF
TGCGCCAGCAGCCCCGGGACAGGGTACTCTGGAAACACCATATATTTT
>TRBD1|TRBJ1-1|TRBV24-1|-
CATRGTGGTEAFF
TGTGCCACCAGGGGGACAGGGGGCACTGAAGCTTTCTTT
>-|TRBJ2-5|TRBV5-1|-
CASSGDVGGETQYF
TGCGCCAGCAGCGGGGACGTGGGGGGAGAGACCCAGTACTTC
>TRBD2|TRBJ2-3|TRBV2|-
CASHWGGTTDTQYF
TGTGCCAGCCATTGGGGGGGAACCACAGATACGCAGTATTTT
>TRBD1|TRBJ1-2|TRBV2|-
CASSASRDRGQGYGYTF
TGTGCCAGCAGTGCATCCCGGGACAGGGGGCAGGGCTATGGCTACACCTTC
>-|TRBJ1-2|TRBV6-5|-
CASRRTDYGYTF
TGTGCCAGCAGACGGACAGATTATGGCTACACCTTC
>-|TRBJ1-1|TRBV5-4|-
CASSLYRSLNTEAFF
TGTGCCAGCAGCTTATACAGGTCTTTGAACACTGAAGCTTTCTTT
>-|TRBJ1-2|TRBV29-1|-
CSVEAGVGSDYGYTF
TGCAGCGTTGAGGCCGGGGTGGGCTCTGACTACGGCTACACCTTC
>-|TRBJ1-4|TRBV14|-
CASSRGQNEKLFF
TGTGCCAGCAGCCGGGGACAAAATGAAAAACTGTTTTTT
>-|TRBJ2-4|TRBV7-9|few
CASSLGGEDIQYF
TGTGCCAGCAGCCTTGGGGGCGAGGACATTCAGTACTTC
>-|TRBJ1-1|TRBV5-1|-
CASSRRDGMNTEAFF
TGCGCCAGCAGCCGGAGGGACGGGATGAACACTGAAGCTTTCTTT
>-|TRBJ1-3|TRBV27|-
CASSGTGTQLGNTIYF
TGTGCCAGCAGTGGAACAGGGACGCAGTTGGGAAACACCATATATTTT
>TRBD2|TRBJ2-3|TRBV11-2|once
CASAGLAGGYF
TGTGCCAGCGCAGGACTAGCGGGGGGGTATTTT
>TRBD2|TRBJ2-1|TRBV5-1|-
CASSLALGLAGGRYEQFF
TGCGCCAGCAGCTTGGCTCTAGGACTAGCGGGGGGGCGGTATGAGCAGTTCTTC
>-|TRBJ1-2|TRBV12-3/TRBV12-4|once
CASSLATGNGYTF
TGTGCCAGCAGTTTAGCAACAGGGAATGGCTACACCTTC
>TRBD1|TRBJ1-3|TRBV15|-
CATIAGGGNTIYF
TGTGCCACCATTGCAGGGGGCGGAAACACCATATATTTT
>-|TRBJ1-4|TRBV24-1|few
CATSDGVSKGEKLFF
TGTGCCACCAGTGATGGGGTCTCCAAGGGGGAAAAACTGTTTTTT
>-|TRBJ1-2|TRBV29-1|-
CSVDGAYGYTF
TGCAGCGTTGACGGAGCCTATGGCTACACCTTC
>-|TRBJ1-1|TRBV7-3|-
CASSASGGRGTEAFF
TGTGCCAGCAGCGCCTCAGGAGGGCGCGGAACTGAAGCTTTCTTT
>-|TRBJ2-2|TRBV10-2|-
CASSGGLENTGELFF
TGCGCCAGCAGTGGGGGGCTAGAGAACACCGGGGAGCTGTTTTTT
>-|TRBJ1-2|TRBV27|-
CASSPRGGGYGYTF
TGTGCCAGCAGTCCCCGTGGGGGGGGTTATGGCTACACCTTC
>-|TRBJ1-6|TRBV5-1|once
CASSSAERSPLHF
TGCGCCAGCAGCTCGGCCGAGCGTTCACCCCTCCACTTT
>-|TRBJ1-2|TRBV19|-
CASSIGFNYGYTF
TGTGCCAGTAGTATCGGGTTTAACTATGGCTACACCTTC
>TRBD1|TRBJ1-6|TRBV4-1|-
CASSQDGRGSSYNSPLHF
TGCGCCAGCAGCCAAGATGGCAGGGGGAGCTCCTATAATTCACCCCTCCACTTT
>-|TRBJ2-1|TRBV27|-
CASSIYRQTSSYNEQFF
TGTGCCAGCAGTATCTATCGACAAACCAGCTCCTACAATGAGCAGTTCTTC